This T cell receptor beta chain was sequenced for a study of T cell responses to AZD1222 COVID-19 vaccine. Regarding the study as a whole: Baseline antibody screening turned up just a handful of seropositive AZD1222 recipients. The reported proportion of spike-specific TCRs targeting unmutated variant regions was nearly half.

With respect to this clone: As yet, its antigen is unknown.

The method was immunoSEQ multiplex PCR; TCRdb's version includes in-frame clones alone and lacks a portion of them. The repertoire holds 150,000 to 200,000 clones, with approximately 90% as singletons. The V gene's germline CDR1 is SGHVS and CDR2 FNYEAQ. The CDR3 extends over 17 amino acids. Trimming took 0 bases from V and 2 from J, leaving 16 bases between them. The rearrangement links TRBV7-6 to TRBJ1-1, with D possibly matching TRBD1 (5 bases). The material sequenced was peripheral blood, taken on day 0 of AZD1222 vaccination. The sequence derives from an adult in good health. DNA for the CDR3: TGTGCCAGCAGCTTAGCGTCGGACACTCCTTTAAACACTGAAGCTTTCTTT. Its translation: CASSLASDTPLNTEAFF.